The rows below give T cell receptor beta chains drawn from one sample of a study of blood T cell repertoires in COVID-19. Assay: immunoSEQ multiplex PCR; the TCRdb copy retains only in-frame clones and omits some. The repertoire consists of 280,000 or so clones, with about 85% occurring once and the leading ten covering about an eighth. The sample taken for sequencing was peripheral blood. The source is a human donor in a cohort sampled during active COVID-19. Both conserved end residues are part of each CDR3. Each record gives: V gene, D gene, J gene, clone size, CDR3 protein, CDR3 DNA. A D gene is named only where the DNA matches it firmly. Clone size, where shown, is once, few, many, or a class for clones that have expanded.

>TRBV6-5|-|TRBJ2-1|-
CASSFSGAASYNEQFF
TGTGCCAGCAGTTTTTCAGGGGCCGCCTCCTACAATGAGCAGTTCTTC
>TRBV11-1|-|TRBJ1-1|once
CASSLEAGNEAFF
TGTGCCAGCAGCTTAGAGGCCGGGAACGAAGCTTTCTTT
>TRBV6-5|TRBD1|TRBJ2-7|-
CASSRDRGSYEQYF
TGTGCCAGCAGCCGGGACAGGGGTTCCTACGAGCAGTACTTC
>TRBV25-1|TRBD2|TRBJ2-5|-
CASSGMGLAGVRETQYF
TGTGCCAGCAGTGGGATGGGACTAGCGGGAGTGCGGGAGACCCAGTACTTC
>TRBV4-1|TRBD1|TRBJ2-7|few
CASSLRDRDYEQYF
TGCGCCAGCAGTCTCCGGGACAGGGATTACGAGCAGTACTTC
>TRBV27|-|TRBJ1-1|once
CASSFWGGRKAFF
TGTGCCAGCAGTTTTTGGGGAGGGCGTAAAGCTTTCTTT
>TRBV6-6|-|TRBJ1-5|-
CASLDPGGHQPQHF
TGTGCCAGCCTTGACCCTGGAGGTCATCAGCCCCAGCATTTT
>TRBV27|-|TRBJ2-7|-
CASSLGAVRYF
TGTGCCAGCAGTTTAGGGGCTGTGAGGTACTTC
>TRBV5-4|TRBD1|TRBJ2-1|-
CASTLMRSNQGVNEQFF
TGTGCCAGCACCCTCATGCGGTCGAATCAGGGGGTGAATGAGCAGTTCTTC
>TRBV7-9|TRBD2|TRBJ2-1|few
CASSLAGTSGRDQFF
TGTGCCAGCAGCTTAGCGGGGACTAGCGGGCGCGATCAGTTCTTC
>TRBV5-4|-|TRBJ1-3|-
CASSFAGTGNTIYF
TGTGCCAGCAGCTTTGCAGGGACTGGAAACACCATATATTTT
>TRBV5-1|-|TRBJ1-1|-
CASSFSRARNTEAFF
TGCGCCAGCAGCTTCTCGAGGGCCAGGAACACTGAAGCTTTCTTT
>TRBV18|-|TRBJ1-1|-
CASSPRRDPTEAFF
TGTGCCAGCTCCCCTCGGAGGGATCCCACTGAAGCTTTCTTT
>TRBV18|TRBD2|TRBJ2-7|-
CASSPPGTSYEQYF
TGTGCCAGCTCACCACCTGGGACTAGCTACGAGCAGTACTTC
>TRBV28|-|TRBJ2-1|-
CASSSSALVRDYNEQFF
TGTGCCAGCAGTTCCTCGGCCCTAGTGAGGGACTACAATGAGCAGTTCTTC
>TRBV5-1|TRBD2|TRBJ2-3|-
CASSPLAGDTDTQYF
TGCGCCAGCAGCCCCCTAGCGGGAGATACAGATACGCAGTATTTT
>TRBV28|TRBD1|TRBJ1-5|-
CASGINRGQPQHF
TGTGCCAGCGGTATCAACAGGGGCCAGCCCCAGCATTTT
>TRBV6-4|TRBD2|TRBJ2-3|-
CASSGHTSGSDDTQYF
TGTGCCAGCAGTGGCCACACTAGCGGGAGTGACGATACGCAGTATTTT
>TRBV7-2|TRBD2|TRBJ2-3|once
CASSSLGLAPDTQYF
TGTGCCAGCAGCTCATTGGGACTAGCTCCAGATACGCAGTATTTT